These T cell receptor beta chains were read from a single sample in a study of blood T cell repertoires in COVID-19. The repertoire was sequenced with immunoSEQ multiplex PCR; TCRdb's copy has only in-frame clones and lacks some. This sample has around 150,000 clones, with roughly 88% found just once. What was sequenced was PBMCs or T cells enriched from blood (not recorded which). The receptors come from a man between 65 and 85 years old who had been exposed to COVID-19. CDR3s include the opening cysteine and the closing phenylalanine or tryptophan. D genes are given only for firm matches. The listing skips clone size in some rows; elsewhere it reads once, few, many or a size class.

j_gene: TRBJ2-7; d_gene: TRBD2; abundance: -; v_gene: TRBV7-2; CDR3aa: CASSPRTSGSEQYF; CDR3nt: TGTGCCAGCAGCCCTCGGACTAGCGGGAGCGAGCAGTACTTC
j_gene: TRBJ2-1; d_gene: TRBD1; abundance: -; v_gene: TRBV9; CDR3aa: CASSAWDRGDEFF; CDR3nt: TGTGCCAGCAGCGCCTGGGACAGGGGAGACGAGTTCTTC
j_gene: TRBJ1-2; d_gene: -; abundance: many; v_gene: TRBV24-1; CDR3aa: CATSDWTAYGYTF; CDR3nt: TGTGCCACCAGTGATTGGACAGCCTATGGCTACACCTTC
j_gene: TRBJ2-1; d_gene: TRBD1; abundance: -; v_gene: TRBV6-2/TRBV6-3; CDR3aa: CASSSRQGVFNEQFF; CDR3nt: TGTGCCAGCAGTTCACGACAGGGGGTCTTCAATGAGCAGTTCTTC
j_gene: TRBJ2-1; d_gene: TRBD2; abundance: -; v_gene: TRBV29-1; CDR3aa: CSVEGTSGVLGYEQFF; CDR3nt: TGCAGCGTTGAAGGGACTAGCGGAGTCTTGGGCTATGAGCAGTTCTTC
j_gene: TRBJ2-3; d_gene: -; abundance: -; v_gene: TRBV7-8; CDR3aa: CASSFGGRDTQYF; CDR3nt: TGTGCCAGCAGCTTCGGGGGGCGAGATACGCAGTATTTT
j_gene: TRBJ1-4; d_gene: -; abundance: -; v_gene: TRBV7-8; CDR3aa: CASSWDTREKLFF; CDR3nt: TGTGCCAGCAGCTGGGACACTCGAGAAAAACTGTTTTTT
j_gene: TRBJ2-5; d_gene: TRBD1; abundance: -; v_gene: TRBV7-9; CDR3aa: CASSATGPETQYF; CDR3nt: TGTGCCAGCAGCGCGACAGGGCCAGAGACCCAGTACTTC
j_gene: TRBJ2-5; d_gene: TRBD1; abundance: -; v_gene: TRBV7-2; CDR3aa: CASSPPGQQRTQYF; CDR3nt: TGTGCCAGCAGCCCCCCGGGACAGCAAAGGACCCAGTACTTC
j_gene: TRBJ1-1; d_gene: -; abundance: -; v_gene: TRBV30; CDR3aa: CAWRIKGPNTEAFF; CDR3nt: TGTGCCTGGAGAATCAAGGGGCCGAACACTGAAGCTTTCTTT
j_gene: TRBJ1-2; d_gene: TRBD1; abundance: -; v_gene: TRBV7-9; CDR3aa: CASSGDSPHGYTF; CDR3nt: TGTGCCAGCAGCGGGGACAGCCCCCATGGCTACACCTTC
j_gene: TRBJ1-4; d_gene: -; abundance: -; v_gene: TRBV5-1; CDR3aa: CASSLSRGGEKLFF; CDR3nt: TGCGCCAGCAGCTTGAGCAGGGGTGGGGAAAAACTGTTTTTT
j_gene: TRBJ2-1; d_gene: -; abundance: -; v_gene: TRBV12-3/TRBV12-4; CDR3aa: CASRQRGYNEQFF; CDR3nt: TGTGCCAGCAGACAACGGGGTTACAATGAGCAGTTCTTC
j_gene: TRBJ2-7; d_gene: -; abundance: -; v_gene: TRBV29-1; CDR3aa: CSVGGQNEQYF; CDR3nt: TGCAGCGTTGGGGGCCAAAACGAGCAGTACTTC
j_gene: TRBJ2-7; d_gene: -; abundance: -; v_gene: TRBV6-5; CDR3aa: CASRPRSGGSYEQYF; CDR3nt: TGTGCCAGCAGACCTAGGAGCGGTGGATCCTACGAGCAGTACTTC
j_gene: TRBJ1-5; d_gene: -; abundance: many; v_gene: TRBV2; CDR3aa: CASRNRDSSNQPQHF; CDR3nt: TGTGCCAGCAGAAACAGGGATTCTAGCAATCAGCCCCAGCATTTT
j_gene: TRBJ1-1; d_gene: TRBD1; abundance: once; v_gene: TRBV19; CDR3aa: CASSPPDRVDTNTEAFF; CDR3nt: TGTGCCAGTAGTCCCCCCGACAGGGTAGATACCAACACTGAAGCTTTCTTT
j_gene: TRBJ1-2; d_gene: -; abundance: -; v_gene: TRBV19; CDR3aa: CASTRGDGTNYGYTF; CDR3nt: TGTGCCAGTACCCGTGGCGACGGGACTAACTATGGCTACACCTTC